These T cell receptor beta chains were read from a single sample in a study of T cell repertoires in cytomegalovirus infection. TCRdb analysed the reads with MiXCR anew, one entry per CDR3 protein. This table has 250,000 to 300,000 distinct CDR3 sequences, roughly 24% appearing once. Specimen: PBMCs. The source of these receptors is a human donor in good health (CMV status not recorded). Some clones in this sample may be carry-over from other donors' samples. Both conserved end residues are part of each CDR3. The D gene is left open where the match is weak. Size tells how often a clone was seen (once, few, many) or the class of an expanded clone, and some rows leave it out.

few,TRBV12-3/TRBV12-4,.,TRBJ1-5,TGTGCCAGCAGTATCTCCTATAGCAATCAGCCCCAGCATTTT,CASSISYSNQPQHF
many,TRBV6-1,.,TRBJ2-3,TGTGCCAGCAGGCTTTCCCTAGCCTCAGATACGCAGTATTTT,CASRLSLASDTQYF
.,TRBV20-1,TRBD2,TRBJ2-5,TGCAGTGTTGCTAGCGGGGCCAAAGAGACCCAGTACTTC,CSVASGAKETQYF
.,TRBV5-1,TRBD1,TRBJ2-1,TGCGCCAGCAGCCGGACAGGGGTCACCAATGAGCAGTTCTTC,CASSRTGVTNEQFF
many,TRBV27,.,TRBJ2-7,TGTGCCAGCAGTTCCCTCCCTCCCTACGAGCAGTACTTC,CASSSLPPYEQYF
.,TRBV7-9,.,TRBJ1-2,TGTGCCAGCAGCTCGGGACCTCTTGGCTACACCTTC,CASSSGPLGYTF
few,TRBV5-6,.,TRBJ2-1,TGTGCCAGCGCCCGGGGCAGGGTGGCCACCAATGAGCAGTTCTTC,CASARGRVATNEQFF
many,TRBV27,.,TRBJ1-5,TGTGCCAGCAGTTCGGCAGGCTTTCAGCCCCAGCATTTT,CASSSAGFQPQHF
many,TRBV11-2,.,TRBJ2-5,TGTGCCAGCAGCTTGGATGGGGTCCTCGGGTCAGAGACCCAGTACTTC,CASSLDGVLGSETQYF
.,TRBV10-3,.,TRBJ1-6,TGTGCCATCAGAGAGTCGGGAGCCATGGGGTCACCCCTCCACTTT,CAIRESGAMGSPLHF
.,TRBV23-1,TRBD1,TRBJ1-5,TGCGCCAGCAGGAAACCACAGGGGATCAATCAGCCCCAGCATTTT,CASRKPQGINQPQHF
few,TRBV2,TRBD1,TRBJ2-5,TGTGCCAGCACTCGGGGACAGGGGGCTCCAGAGACCCAGTACTTC,CASTRGQGAPETQYF
many,TRBV7-9,TRBD2,TRBJ2-3,TGTGCCAGCAGCTTAGGGGGCGGCGGGAGGGCGGAAGATACGCAGTATTTT,CASSLGGGGRAEDTQYF
.,TRBV6-5,.,TRBJ1-1,TGTGCCAGCAGCTTGACAGAATACACTGAAGCTTTCTTT,CASSLTEYTEAFF
many,TRBV7-2,.,TRBJ2-7,TGTGCCAGCAGCTTAGCAACAGTTCAGGGTTCCGAGCAGTACTTC,CASSLATVQGSEQYF
.,TRBV6-1,.,TRBJ1-3,TGTGCCAGCAGTGAAGGCAGGAGCTCTGGAAACACCATATATTTT,CASSEGRSSGNTIYF
.,TRBV19,.,TRBJ1-2,TGTGCCGTCTCGGATGGGTATGGCTACACCTTC,CAVSDGYGYTF
few,TRBV7-2,TRBD2,TRBJ2-7,TGTGCCAGCAGCTTAATGGCTAGCGGGGGGGGCTACGAGCAGTACTTC,CASSLMASGGGYEQYF
.,TRBV18,TRBD1,TRBJ2-7,TGTGCCAGCTCACCATCGCCAGGGACAGGGTCCTACGAGCAGTACTTC,CASSPSPGTGSYEQYF
few,TRBV7-9,TRBD2,TRBJ2-5,TGTGCCAGCAGCTTACGACTAGCCCTACAAGAGACCCAGTACTTC,CASSLRLALQETQYF
.,TRBV10-3,TRBD2,TRBJ2-7,TGTGCCACCGGCGCTAGCGGGAGCCCCCCCTCCTACGAGCAGTACTTC,CATGASGSPPSYEQYF
few,TRBV28,.,TRBJ2-3,TGTGCCAGCAGTCGGCCCGGAAACACAGATACGCAGTATTTT,CASSRPGNTDTQYF
.,TRBV30,TRBD2,TRBJ2-3,TGTGCCTGGAGCGGGACTAGCGGCCTGACAGATACGCAGTATTTT,CAWSGTSGLTDTQYF
.,TRBV20-1,.,TRBJ2-7,TGCAGCGCACCGACAGCAGACTACGAGCAGTACTTC,CSAPTADYEQYF
.,TRBV19,TRBD2,TRBJ2-1,TGTGCCAGTAGTATGCGACTAGCGGGAGGGCCGAGGAATGAGCAGTTCTTC,CASSMRLAGGPRNEQFF
many,TRBV6-1,.,TRBJ2-7,TGTGCCAGCAGTGAAATCGGCAGGGGCCTTCGTAGATCCTACGAGCAGTACTTC,CASSEIGRGLRRSYEQYF
.,TRBV4-3,TRBD2,TRBJ2-1,TGCGCCAGCAGCCCGGGGACTAGCGGGAAATACAATGAGCAGTTCTTC,CASSPGTSGKYNEQFF
.,TRBV19,.,TRBJ2-1,TGTGCCAGTAGTATTGGTCTAGTCTACAATGAGCAGTTCTTC,CASSIGLVYNEQFF
few,TRBV28,.,TRBJ1-1,TGTGCCAGCAGTTTAAGAGGCAGGTCGGGGACTGAAGCTTTCTTT,CASSLRGRSGTEAFF
few,TRBV2,.,TRBJ1-5,TGTGCCAGCAGTGACTCCCAGAGCAATCAGCCCCAGCATTTT,CASSDSQSNQPQHF
.,TRBV7-8,.,TRBJ1-5,TGTGCCAGCAGCTCACCGGGACATCTTCAGCCCCAGCATTTT,CASSSPGHLQPQHF
.,TRBV7-8,.,TRBJ2-4,TGTGCCAGCAGCTTGGAGACCCAGATCGACATTCAGTACTTC,CASSLETQIDIQYF
many,TRBV7-2,.,TRBJ2-3,TGTGCCAGCAGCCCGTCACCGAGGGGGGCGGACACAGATACGCAGTATTTT,CASSPSPRGADTDTQYF
few,TRBV6-2/TRBV6-3,.,TRBJ1-2,TGTGCCAGCAGTCCACAGCCCTACTATGGCTACACCTTC,CASSPQPYYGYTF
few,TRBV6-2/TRBV6-3,TRBD1,TRBJ2-3,TGTGCCAGCAGTTACGGGGACAGGGACGCAGATACGCAGTATTTT,CASSYGDRDADTQYF
few,TRBV14,TRBD2,TRBJ2-1,TGTGCCAGCTCGTGGGGGGGGATCTACAATGAGCAGTTCTTC,CASSWGGIYNEQFF
.,TRBV9,.,TRBJ2-3,TGTGCCAGCAGCGGCTCGACGAGACTCACTAGCACAGATACGCAGTATTTT,CASSGSTRLTSTDTQYF
.,TRBV9,TRBD2,TRBJ2-2,TGTGCCAGCAGCGTAGCTAGCGGGGGGGCGAACACCGGGGAGCTGTTTTTT,CASSVASGGANTGELFF
.,TRBV5-4,TRBD1,TRBJ2-1,TGTGCCAGCAGCGTCAGGGGGCTCCACAATGAGCAGTTCTTC,CASSVRGLHNEQFF
.,TRBV7-2,TRBD2,TRBJ2-7,TGTGCCAGCAGCCCGGGACTAGCGGGAAGTCTGGCCGAGCAGTACTTC,CASSPGLAGSLAEQYF
many,TRBV19,.,TRBJ1-1,TGTGCCAGTAGCACAAGTTTGGCAGCCACTGAAGCTTTCTTT,CASSTSLAATEAFF
many,TRBV7-8,TRBD2,TRBJ2-7,TGTGCCAGCAGTCAACTAGCGGGACCAAGCTCCTACGAGCAGTACTTC,CASSQLAGPSSYEQYF
.,TRBV5-1,TRBD2,TRBJ2-5,TGCGCCAGCAGATTAACACTAGCGGGAGGAGAGACCCAGTACTTC,CASRLTLAGGETQYF
.,TRBV20-1,TRBD2,TRBJ2-7,TGCAGTGTGCAGCGAGCGGGGGCCTACGAGCAGTACTTC,CSVQRAGAYEQYF
few,TRBV11-3,.,TRBJ2-1,TGTGCCAGCAGCGCCGGACATGGCTCCTACAATGAGCAGTTCTTC,CASSAGHGSYNEQFF
.,TRBV28,.,TRBJ2-7,TGTGCCAGCAGTTTTGTGGCGGGGCTCTACAATGAGCAGTACTTC,CASSFVAGLYNEQYF
.,TRBV28,.,TRBJ1-1,TGTGCCAGCAGTCCCCCAGGATTTCTCACTGAAGCTTCCTTT,CASSPPGFLTEASF
.,TRBV7-2,.,TRBJ2-5,TGTGCCAGCAGATCGGGACTGGCAAAAGAGACCCAGTACTTC,CASRSGLAKETQYF
few,TRBV11-2,.,TRBJ1-2,TGTGCCAGCAGCCTCACAGGATCCACCTATGGCTACACCTTC,CASSLTGSTYGYTF
.,TRBV28,TRBD1,TRBJ1-5,TGTGCCAGCGTCACCGGGACAGATTATCAGCCCCAGCATTTT,CASVTGTDYQPQHF
few,TRBV5-1,.,TRBJ2-5,TGCGCCAGCAGCTTTTCGGTGTTAGGCGGGCAAGAGACCCAGTACTTC,CASSFSVLGGQETQYF
.,TRBV20-1,.,TRBJ2-5,TGCAGTGCTCCCGAAGCAGGCGCCCAAGAGACCCAGTACTTC,CSAPEAGAQETQYF
few,TRBV20-1,TRBD1,TRBJ1-1,TGCAGTGCTAGAGATCCCCGGACAGGGATGAACACTGAAGCTTTCTTT,CSARDPRTGMNTEAFF
few,TRBV6-1,.,TRBJ2-2,TGTGCCAGCAGTGAATGGGGGGGGCTTGGCACCGGGGAGCTGTTTTTT,CASSEWGGLGTGELFF
few,TRBV5-1,.,TRBJ1-1,TGCGCCAGCAAGGAACAGGGTTCGAACACTGAAGCTTTCTTT,CASKEQGSNTEAFF